The 5 T cell receptor beta chains below come from one sample, sequenced in a study of cytomegalovirus exposure and HLA in healthy donors. The primer mix had 60 Vbeta and 13 Jbeta primers. Profiling relied on immunoSEQ multiplex PCR, and the TCRdb table lists in-frame clones only, not all of them. The sample has about 210,000 clones, 75% to 90% seen once. The sequencing sample was made of PBMCs. Every receptor here comes from a woman in her twenties or thirties in good health and CMV-seronegative.

The chain combines TRBV27 with TRBJ2-5; 8 bases line up with TRBD1. The trim removed 6 bases at V and 4 bases at J, leaving 4 bases unmatched. CDR1 is MNHEY, CDR2 SMNVEV, per germline (reference sequence). This CDR3 is built from 13 residues. Here the CDR3 DNA reads TGTGCCAGCAGGGACAGGGATGGAGAGACCCAGTACTTC. Its translation: CASRDRDGETQYF.

This chain joins TRBV28 and TRBJ1-2; no clear D gene. Per germline, CDR1 MDHEN and CDR2 SYDVKM. CDR3 length: 12 amino acids. Deletions cut 6 bases from V and 1 base from J, with 6 bases between. In DNA, the CDR3 is TGTGCCAGCAGGCGCTATAACTATGGCTACACCTTC. Amino acid sequence: CASRRYNYGYTF.

J is TRBJ2-7 and V is TRBV9; no definite D call. The germline V and J ends were trimmed by 0 bases and 4 bases, with 17 bases remaining between them. Germline lookup yields CDR1 SGDLS and CDR2 YYNGEE. This CDR3 contains 16 residues. The CDR3 nucleotides read TGTGCCAGCAGCGTAGCTCCTACTCTAGAGCGATACGAGCAGTACTTC. This encodes CASSVAPTLERYEQYF.

This clone is a singleton in its sample. This chain joins TRBV28 and TRBJ1-2; no clear D gene. Germline lookup yields CDR1 MDHEN and CDR2 SYDVKM. The CDR3 is 14 residues long. V gave up 2 bases and J gave up 4 bases, with 11 bases separating them. The CDR3 loop reads CASSLPLTPYGYTF. CDR3 DNA sequence: TGTGCCAGCAGTTTACCATTAACACCCTATGGCTACACCTTC.

This chain connects TRBV5-1 to TRBJ2-3; no reliable D call. The germline gives CDR1 SGHRS, CDR2 YFSETQ. The CDR3 runs 16 residues. V lost 1 base and J 0 bases, leaving 12 bases between the germline ends. In nucleotides, the CDR3 is TGCGCCAGCAGCTTGTTCGGTCCCTCTAGCACAGATACGCAGTATTTT. It encodes CASSLFGPSSTDTQYF.